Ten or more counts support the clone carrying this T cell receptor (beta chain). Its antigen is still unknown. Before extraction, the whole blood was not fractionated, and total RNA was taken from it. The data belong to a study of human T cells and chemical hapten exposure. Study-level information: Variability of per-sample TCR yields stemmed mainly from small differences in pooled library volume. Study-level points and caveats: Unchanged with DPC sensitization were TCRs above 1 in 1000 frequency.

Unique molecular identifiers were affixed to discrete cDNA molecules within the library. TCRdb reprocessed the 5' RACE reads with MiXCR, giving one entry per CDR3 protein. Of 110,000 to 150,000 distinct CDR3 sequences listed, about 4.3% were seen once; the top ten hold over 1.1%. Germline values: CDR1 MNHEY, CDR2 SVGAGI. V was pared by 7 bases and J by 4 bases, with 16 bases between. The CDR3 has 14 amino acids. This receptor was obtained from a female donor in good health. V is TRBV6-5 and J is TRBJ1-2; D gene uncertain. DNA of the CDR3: TGTGCCAGCACCAATTTACCGGGTCTCTATGGCTACACCTTC. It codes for CASTNLPGLYGYTF.